This T cell receptor beta chain was captured in a study of CD8 T cells in ankylosing spondylitis. This clonotype was detected a few times. A single record per CDR3 protein comes from TCRdb applying MiXCR to the 5' RACE reads. The table records approximately 340,000 distinct CDR3 sequences, roughly 15% of them present only once. The source is a male donor with ankylosing spondylitis or in good health (not recorded which). Sequenced input: blood, either unsorted or a sorted T cell fraction (not recorded which).

The CDR3 is CSAFTVAANEKLFF. The CDR3 nucleotides read TGCAGTGCTTTCACAGTCGCGGCTAATGAAAAACTGTTTTTT. The gene calls are TRBV20-1 and TRBJ1-4; D not resolved. The germline CDR1 and CDR2 sequences are DFQATT and SNEGSKA (reference sequence). This CDR3 has 14 amino acids. V was cut by 5 bases and J by 3 bases, with 13 bases left in between.